The subject of this entry is one TCR beta chain. The junction shows a germline mismatch at one end, possibly a read error. The data originate from a study of blood T cell repertoires in COVID-19. Study overall: From T cells, B-cell-depleted T cells, or PBMCs came the material, which was cDNA or gDNA.

Measured with immunoSEQ multiplex PCR; TCRdb has only the in-frame clones, and not every one. The sample lists under 200,000 clones, more than 80% occurring once. The CDR3 spans 13 residues. Germline V gene lookup returns CDR1 SGHAT and CDR2 FQNNGV. The receptor was isolated from a man aged 50 or older with acute or convalescent COVID-19. This chain uses TRBV11-2 with TRBJ2-7; D is possibly TRBD1 (5 bases). Material: peripheral blood. CDR3 nucleotides: TGTGCCAGCAGCTTAGGGGGCCAGGGCAAGTGTAGCTTC. This translates into CASSLGGQGKCSF.